These 30 T cell receptor beta chains originate from one sample sequenced in a study of CD4+ T cells in melanoma. The table came from immunoSEQ multiplex PCR; TCRdb's copy has only in-frame clones and leaves some out. The sample has approximately 14,000 clones; roughly 60% are singletons. Specimen: cells from a culture (not recorded whether cultured in vitro). These receptors all stem from a human donor with melanoma.

The chain has TRBV7-6 and TRBJ1-1, with 9 bases lining up with TRBD1. Germline V CDR1 and CDR2: SGHVS, FNYEAQ. Unmatched junction bases numbered 8, after V lost 5 bases and J lost 1 base. The CDR3 runs to 16 residues. CDR3 in amino acids: CASSPHRGRGNTEAFF. CDR3 nucleotides: TGTGCCAGCAGCCCCCACAGGGGGCGAGGGAACACTGAAGCTTTCTTT.

The chain carries TRBV7-9 and TRBJ2-5; TRBD1 aligns across 8 bases. The CDR3 runs 15 residues. Germline values: CDR1 SEHNR, CDR2 FQNEAQ (reference sequence). V dropped 0 bases and J dropped 3; count of bases not matched to a gene: 3. DNA of the CDR3: TGTGCCAGCAGCTTAGCGGGACAGGCCAAAGAGACCCAGTACTTC. Residues: CASSLAGQAKETQYF.

This clone was seen a single time. This chain links TRBV7-8 with TRBJ2-1, with D perhaps TRBD2 (6 bases). The length of the CDR3 is 15 residues. CDR1 is SGHVS and CDR2 is FQNEAQ in the germline V gene. V lost 4 bases and J lost 7, with 17 bases in between. The CDR3 sequence is CASSSTGTASNEQFF. CDR3 DNA sequence: TGTGCCAGCAGCTCAACCGGGACTGCTTCGAATGAGCAGTTCTTC.

The rearrangement links TRBV10-1 to TRBJ2-7, with no clear D. Germline CDR1 is WNHNN and CDR2 is SYGVQD (reference sequence). The CDR3 is 14 amino acids. Trimming took off 8 bases at V and 4 bases at J, with 18 bases between the two ends. CDR3 nucleotides: TGCGCCAGCCTGGGCTCCTCTAATTTATACGAGCAGTACTTC. It translates to CASLGSSNLYEQYF.

This CDR3 reads CASSQGLSQPQHF. In DNA, the CDR3 is TGTGCCAGCAGCCAAGGATTAAGTCAGCCCCAGCATTTT. The V gene is TRBV4-2, the J gene TRBJ1-5, with D unresolved. The CDR3 covers 13 residues. Germline V CDR1 and CDR2: LGHNA, YNFKEQ. Trimming took off 1 base at V and 6 bases at J, with 7 bases between the two ends.

The sample holds a few counts of this clone. This rearrangement joins TRBV5-4 to TRBJ2-7, with a possible D match to TRBD2 (7 bases). V lost 3 bases, J lost 6 bases, and 19 bases lay in between. Per germline, CDR1 SGHNT and CDR2 YYREEE (reference sequence). The CDR3 extends over 15 amino acids. The CDR3 protein is CASSSRAGAYSEQYF. The CDR3 DNA sequence: TGTGCCAGCAGCTCCCGGGCGGGGGCCTATTCCGAGCAGTACTTC.

This sequence joins TRBV5-1 and TRBJ2-3; D remains ambiguous. The CDR3 consists of 17 residues. Looked up from germline, CDR1 is SGHRS and CDR2 is YFSETQ. The V and J ends lost 0 bases and 0 bases respectively, with 14 bases between them. The CDR3 region is CASSLVGLTTSTDTQYF. DNA for the CDR3: TGCGCCAGCAGCTTGGTCGGCTTGACAACTAGCACAGATACGCAGTATTTT.

The chain recombines TRBV7-3 with TRBJ1-6, with D perhaps TRBD1 (6 bases). Trimming removed 5 bases at V and 0 bases at J, with 14 bases between. CDR1 SGHTA and CDR2 FQGTGA come from the germline V gene. The CDR3 loop spans 17 amino acids. The CDR3 region is CASSEYRASSYNSPLHF. In DNA form, the CDR3 reads TGTGCCAGCAGCGAATACAGGGCCAGCTCCTATAATTCACCCCTCCACTTT.

The V gene is TRBV2, the J gene TRBJ2-1, with D perhaps matching TRBD1 (6 bases). CDR1 is SNHLY and CDR2 is FYNNEI in the germline V gene. The CDR3 covers 14 residues. V was trimmed by 8 bases and J by 8 bases, leaving 19 bases between them. The DNA of the CDR3 is TGTGCCAGCCTAGAAGCCGGGACATCTTATGAGCAGTTCTTC. Its protein product is CASLEAGTSYEQFF.

This chain connects TRBV7-8 to TRBJ1-2, with TRBD1 matching 7 bases. J was trimmed by 5 bases and V by 5 bases; bases with no gene match: 5. The CDR3 contains 13 residues. Germline CDR1 reads SGHVS; CDR2 reads FQNEAQ. CDR3 sequence: CASSPDREYGYTF. CDR3 coding DNA: TGTGCCAGCAGCCCAGACAGGGAATATGGCTACACCTTC.

The gene calls are TRBV5-1 and TRBJ1-1; D gene uncertain. The ends were cut back, 0 bases at V and 4 bases at J, with 7 bases in the middle. From germline, CDR1 is SGHRS and CDR2 YFSETQ. This CDR3 comprises 13 residues. CDR3 loop: CASSLVPGTEAFF. CDR3 nucleotides: TGCGCCAGCAGCTTGGTCCCGGGCACTGAAGCTTTCTTT.

There are a few counts of this clone. This chain uses TRBV7-2 with TRBJ1-6; TRBD1 might be the D (5 bases). The length of the CDR3 is 14 residues. From germline, CDR1 is SGHTA and CDR2 FQGNSA. V was trimmed by 2 bases and J by 10 bases, leaving 12 bases between them. The DNA for the CDR3 is TGTGCCAGCAGCTTAACGGGGGTAGGGTCACCCCTCCACTTT. This codes for CASSLTGVGSPLHF.

The table lists this clone with a few counts. The chain has TRBV5-6 and TRBJ2-3; 8 positions match TRBD1. CDR3 size: 19 residues. In germline, CDR1 is SGHDT, CDR2 YYEEEE. The V and J ends lost 0 bases and 0 bases, in that order; junction bases with no gene match: 12. In nucleotides, the CDR3 is TGTGCCAGCAGCTTGGTTTGGCAGGGGGCCCGATCTAGCACAGATACGCAGTATTTT. It yields the protein CASSLVWQGARSSTDTQYF.

This clone was seen only a few times. The chain carries TRBV19 and TRBJ1-1; weak D call: TRBD1 (5 bases). The V and J ends lost 4 bases and 3 bases respectively, with 12 bases between them. This CDR3 has 14 residues. Germline loops: CDR1 LNHDA, CDR2 SQIVND (reference sequence). The CDR3 loop is CASSTGRGYTEAFF. The CDR3, as DNA: TGTGCCAGTAGTACCGGCCGGGGCTACACTGAAGCTTTCTTT.

V usage is TRBV7-2 and J usage is TRBJ2-2; D is possibly TRBD2 (7 bases). CDR1 SGHTA and CDR2 FQGNSA come from the germline V gene. Trimming removed 5 bases from V and 4 bases from J, with 17 bases in between. The CDR3 is made up of 16 amino acids. As DNA, the CDR3 is TGTGCCAGCAGCCCGAAGGGGGGGCTAGTCACCGGGGAGCTGTTTTTT. This translates into CASSPKGGLVTGELFF.

This rearrangement joins TRBV5-4 to TRBJ2-6; the match to TRBD1 covers 7 bases. This CDR3 comprises 16 residues. Germline V gene data show CDR1 as SGHNT and CDR2 as YYREEE (reference sequence). After removal of 4 bases from V and 2 bases from J, the junction contained 6 bases not matched to a gene. The CDR3 coding sequence is TGTGCCAGCAGCGAAGACAGGGACGCTGGGGCCAACGTCCTGACTTTC. It encodes CASSEDRDAGANVLTF.

This clone was counted between two and nine times. V gene TRBV19 combines with J gene TRBJ2-7; the match to TRBD1 covers 10 bases. Losses at the gene ends were 6 bases for V and 9 bases for J; bases not matched to a gene: 11. Germline V gives CDR1 LNHDA, CDR2 SQIVND (reference sequence). This CDR3 contains 14 residues. CDR3 loop: CASSPSGTGALQYF. The CDR3 nucleotides read TGTGCCAGTAGCCCATCCGGGACAGGGGCCTTGCAGTACTTC.

The chain recombines TRBV7-2 with TRBJ1-6; D gene ambiguous. The CDR3 contains 11 residues. Germline V gives CDR1 SGHTA, CDR2 FQGNSA. The V gene lost 4 bases and the J gene lost 11 bases, with 6 bases spanning the gap. CDR3 sequence (DNA): TGTGCCAGCAGCTCCGCGGCACCCCTCCACTTT. Protein product: CASSSAAPLHF.

CDR3 in DNA: TGTGCCAGCAGCTCACGGACTAGCAGCAATGAGCAGTTCTTC. It encodes CASSSRTSSNEQFF. V and J are TRBV9 and TRBJ2-1; TRBD2 matches at 8 bases. Trimming removed 4 bases from V and 6 bases from J; junction bases left unmatched: 6. Germline CDR1 is SGDLS and CDR2 is YYNGEE. The CDR3 runs to 14 residues.

The chain is built from TRBV5-6 and TRBJ2-6, with D perhaps being TRBD1 or TRBD2 (6 bases each). Germline CDR1 is SGHDT and CDR2 is YYEEEE. This CDR3 comprises 17 residues. V gave up 4 bases and J gave up 0 bases, with 14 bases separating them. Here the CDR3 reads CASSPTGGSSGANVLTF. CDR3 nucleotides: TGTGCCAGCAGCCCGACCGGGGGCTCCTCTGGGGCCAACGTCCTGACTTTC.

The chain recombines TRBV6-1 with TRBJ2-2; 8 positions agree with TRBD2. J lost 0 bases, V lost 8 bases, and 2 bases had no gene match. Germline V lookup: CDR1 MNHNS, CDR2 SASEGT. The CDR3 runs to 14 residues. The CDR3 coding sequence is TGTGCCAGCGAGGGACTAGCGAACACCGGGGAGCTGTTTTTT. The encoded protein is CASEGLANTGELFF.

The CDR3 sequence: CASSRLQAGTRIYGYTF. CDR3 bases: TGCGCCAGCAGCCGCCTTCAAGCCGGGACAAGAATCTATGGCTACACCTTC. This chain connects TRBV4-1 to TRBJ1-2, with D perhaps TRBD1 (6 bases). The germline CDR1 and CDR2 sequences are MGHRA and YSYEKL. V lost 4 bases and J 4 bases, leaving 22 bases between the germline ends. CDR3 length: 17 residues.

The CDR3 sequence: CASSRRVNTEAFF. The CDR3 DNA follows: TGCGCCAGCAGCCGGCGGGTGAACACTGAAGCTTTCTTT. V gene TRBV4-1 combines with J gene TRBJ1-1; D gene ambiguous. The V and J ends lost 4 bases and 0 bases respectively, with 6 bases between them. CDR1 MGHRA and CDR2 YSYEKL come from the germline V gene. The CDR3 runs 13 residues.

This clone was recorded a few times. The chain couples TRBV7-9 to TRBJ2-1; TRBD2 is a possible D gene (7 bases). The CDR3 has 13 amino acids. Per the germline V gene, CDR1 is SEHNR and CDR2 is FQNEAQ (reference sequence). V shed 7 bases and J shed 7 bases, with 14 bases lying between them. Written as DNA, the CDR3 is TGTGCCAGCACCCGGGGGGCCTCTAATGAGCAGTTCTTC. Translated, it gives CASTRGASNEQFF.

The V gene is TRBV6-1, the J gene TRBJ2-7, with a tentative D call TRBD1 (5 bases). Trimming pared 4 bases from V and 6 bases from J, leaving 25 bases between. The CDR3 extends over 17 amino acids. Germline V gene data show CDR1 as MNHNS and CDR2 as SASEGT. Here the CDR3 DNA reads TGTGCCAGCAGTGGAGTTCAGGGTCGAAATGTGCTAGGCGAGCAGTACTTC. It codes for CASSGVQGRNVLGEQYF.

The chain combines TRBV6-6 with TRBJ1-2; D gene unclear. Trimming took off 2 bases at V and 4 bases at J, with 11 bases between the two ends. CDR1 MNHNY and CDR2 SVGAGI come from the germline V gene (reference sequence). This CDR3 spans 14 amino acids. CDR3 residues: CASSYAEEGYGYTF. The DNA for the CDR3 is TGTGCCAGCAGTTACGCGGAGGAGGGCTATGGCTACACCTTC.

This chain uses TRBV18 with TRBJ1-1; no definite D call. The germline V and J ends were trimmed by 2 bases and 0 bases, with 13 bases remaining between them. Per the germline V gene, CDR1 is KGHSH and CDR2 is LQKENI. The CDR3 loop spans 16 amino acids. The CDR3 loop is CASSPWREGMNTEAFF. CDR3 DNA sequence: TGTGCCAGCTCACCATGGCGGGAAGGGATGAACACTGAAGCTTTCTTT.

The J gene is TRBJ1-6, the V gene TRBV4-1, with 7 bases that match TRBD1. In germline, CDR1 is MGHRA, CDR2 YSYEKL. The CDR3 covers 16 residues. J lost 5 bases, V lost 8 bases, and 12 bases had no gene match. This CDR3 reads CASRPDRARDNSPLHF. For the CDR3, the DNA is TGCGCCAGCCGGCCCGACAGGGCGCGGGATAATTCACCCCTCCACTTT.

The chain joins TRBV5-1 to TRBJ1-3, with TRBD1 as a possible D gene (6 bases). V lost 3 bases to trimming and J lost 0 bases, with 13 bases between them. The CDR3 is made up of 16 amino acids. Germline assignment: CDR1 SGHRS and CDR2 YFSETQ. CDR3 DNA: TGCGCCAGCAGCTCGACAGGTACCCCCTCTGGAAACACCATATATTTT. It codes for CASSSTGTPSGNTIYF.

This clone was seen a few times. This chain joins TRBV2 and TRBJ1-4; D is undetermined. Germline-derived CDR1 and CDR2 are SNHLY and FYNNEI. Trimming took off 5 bases at V and 8 bases at J, with 12 bases between the two ends. The CDR3 loop spans 13 amino acids. The CDR3 DNA reads as TGTGCCAGCAGTCCAAGACTGGGGGAAAAACTGTTTTTT. Translating gives CASSPRLGEKLFF.